The entry below gives a single T cell receptor beta chain sequence along with its context. Its antigen is not identified. The germline gives CDR1 MGHRA, CDR2 YSYEKL. J was trimmed by 4 bases and V by 3 bases; bases with no gene match: 4. CDR3 length: 15 residues. Each CDR3 protein is one row after TCRdb ran MiXCR on the 5' RACE reads. The sample records about 240,000 distinct CDR3 sequences, 8% to 10% being singletons. The data were taken from a study of T-cell memory formation after mild COVID-19. Findings and caveats of the study: Pre-infection memory harbored some responding clones, suggesting cross-reactive memory joined.

The chain employs TRBV4-1 and TRBJ1-5; 9 bases fit TRBD1. The sequenced sample consisted of PBMCs or a T cell subset sorted from them (not recorded which). The source is a man younger than 30 who had mild COVID-19 (a few samples of this study predate the infection). Cell type and time point are not known. CDR3 in DNA: TGCGCCAGCAGCCAGGTACAGGGGGCTAATCAGCCCCAGCATTTT. Residues: CASSQVQGANQPQHF.